One sample yielded the 16 T cell receptor beta chains listed below, sequenced in a study of shared clonotypes between healthy human individuals. Libraries were prepared by immunoSEQ multiplex PCR; TCRdb keeps only in-frame clonotypes and omits some of them. Counted here are millions of clones, 95% occurring once; the ten biggest clones make up more than 0.1%. What was sequenced was naive CD4+ T cells sorted from blood. Subset of the sample: CD45RA+ positively selected. The receptors shown here come from a man aged 18 to 30 in good health.

CDR3 sequence (DNA): TGTGCCAGTAGTATAGACCGTGGCAGGGGCGGCGATGGCTACACCTTC. The encoded protein is CASSIDRGRGGDGYTF. This chain links TRBV19 with TRBJ1-2, with a tentative D call TRBD1 (6 bases). Trimming stripped 0 bases from V and 6 bases from J, with 17 bases between. The CDR3 is made up of 16 amino acids. Germline CDR1 LNHDA, CDR2 SQIVND (reference sequence).

This chain links TRBV7-2 with TRBJ2-3, with 9 bases aligning to TRBD1. Germline V gene lookup returns CDR1 SGHTA and CDR2 FQGNSA. The CDR3 extends over 16 amino acids. Germline trimming cut 3 bases from V and 4 bases from J; bases unmatched to any gene: 8. The CDR3 loop is CASSFPGQGKSDTQYF. The CDR3 region has the DNA TGTGCCAGCAGCTTCCCGGGACAGGGCAAGTCAGATACGCAGTATTTT.

The chain links TRBV18 to TRBJ2-7; D unresolved. Trimming cost V 2 bases and J 3 bases, with 11 bases left between them. This CDR3 has 14 amino acids. Looked up from germline, CDR1 is KGHSH and CDR2 is LQKENI. The CDR3 region has the DNA TGTGCCAGCTCACCATCGAGTGCGGTCTACGAGCAGTACTTC. Protein sequence: CASSPSSAVYEQYF.

Worth noting for this clone: Other DNA sequences from this sample encode an identical CDR3 as well. The rearrangement joins TRBV6-5 to TRBJ2-2; 11 bases fit TRBD1. The V gene end was trimmed by 2 bases and the J gene end by 5 bases; junction bases not matched to a gene: 4. Per germline, CDR1 MNHEY and CDR2 SVGAGI. The CDR3 has 16 residues. CDR3 sequence: CASSYPGTGGTGELFF. CDR3 bases: TGTGCCAGCAGTTACCCTGGGACAGGGGGTACCGGGGAGCTGTTTTTT.

In this sample, this clone turned up once. The gene calls are TRBV19 and TRBJ1-3, with unresolved D. Trimming took 7 bases from V and 4 from J, leaving 17 bases between them. The CDR3 covers 15 residues. CDR1 is LNHDA and CDR2 is SQIVND in the germline V gene (reference sequence). The CDR3: CASTPGVSLGNTIYF. The CDR3, as DNA: TGTGCCAGTACTCCCGGTGTTAGTTTGGGAAACACCATATATTTT.

To note about this clone: Other DNA sequences in the sample encode the same CDR3. The V gene is TRBV2, the J gene TRBJ1-1, with unresolved D. V was shortened by 4 bases and J by 0 bases, with 9 bases between the two germline ends. Germline V gene data show CDR1 as SNHLY and CDR2 as FYNNEI. This CDR3 has 14 amino acids. The CDR3 spells CASSARGMNTEAFF. The CDR3 coding sequence is TGTGCCAGCAGTGCTCGGGGTATGAACACTGAAGCTTTCTTT.

V and J are TRBV27 and TRBJ1-6; the D gene is possibly TRBD1 (5 bases). The CDR3 length is 17 residues. Trimming pared 3 bases from V and 7 bases from J, leaving 19 bases between. CDR1 and CDR2 (germline): MNHEY, SMNVEV (reference sequence). CDR3: CASSFSPPGTGNSPLHF. The DNA of the CDR3 is TGTGCCAGCAGTTTCTCCCCCCCGGGGACGGGGAATTCACCCCTCCACTTT.

This clone was counted once. The chain joins TRBV5-3 to TRBJ2-1, with TRBD2 as a possible D gene (5 bases). TRBV5-3 is an open reading frame whose function is uncertain. Trimming removed 2 bases from V and 0 bases from J, with 9 bases in between. CDR3 size: 15 residues. The CDR3 DNA follows: TGTGCCAGAAGCTTCACGGGGAGCTCCTACAATGAGCAGTTCTTC. It translates to CARSFTGSSYNEQFF.

The V gene is TRBV10-3, the J gene TRBJ1-4; TRBD1 agrees at 8 bases. CDR3 size: 13 residues. V lost 6 bases and J lost 7; bases outside the gene matches: 4. CDR1 and CDR2 from the germline V gene are ENHRY and SYGVKD. DNA of the CDR3: TGTGCCATCAGGGACAGGGAGGGTGAAAAACTGTTTTTT. This sequence encodes CAIRDREGEKLFF.

The chain couples TRBV30 to TRBJ2-2, with D possibly matching TRBD2 (5 bases). Germline lookup yields CDR1 GTSNPN and CDR2 SVGIG (reference sequence). The V end lost 8 bases, the J end lost 1 base, and 14 bases lay between the germline ends. This CDR3 is 14 amino acids long. The CDR3 DNA reads TGTGCCGGACTCAGACGGGGGAACACCGGGGAGCTGTTTTTT. Protein product: CAGLRRGNTGELFF.

This clone was picked up one time. The V and J genes are TRBV28 and TRBJ1-5; maybe TRBD1 (5 bases). The CDR3 has 15 residues. The germline V and J ends were trimmed by 4 bases and 2 bases, with 12 bases remaining between them. CDR1 and CDR2 from the germline V gene are MDHEN and SYDVKM. The DNA of the CDR3 is TGTGCCAGCAGTTCCGGGACGATAGGCAATCAGCCCCAGCATTTT. Amino acid sequence: CASSSGTIGNQPQHF.

This chain joins TRBV10-3 and TRBJ2-7; 8 nucleotides align to TRBD2. J lost 7 bases, V lost 2 bases, and 1 base had no gene match. The CDR3 sequence is 12 residues long. Germline V lookup: CDR1 ENHRY, CDR2 SYGVKD. The CDR3 sequence: CAISETSGEQYF. The DNA of the CDR3 is TGTGCCATCAGTGAGACTAGCGGAGAGCAGTACTTC.

The chain joins TRBV5-1 to TRBJ1-5; weak D call: TRBD1 (5 bases). Germline CDR1 SGHRS, CDR2 YFSETQ. The V end was cut by 0 bases, the J end by 3 bases, with 10 bases between. The CDR3 length is 15 residues. CDR3 loop: CASSLGPGINQPQHF. CDR3 DNA sequence: TGCGCCAGCAGCTTGGGGCCAGGGATCAATCAGCCCCAGCATTTT.

The gene calls are TRBV7-9 and TRBJ1-2, with 8 positions matching TRBD1. The germline V gene has CDR1 SEHNR and CDR2 FQNEAQ (reference sequence). The length of the CDR3 is 14 residues. The J segment lost 4 bases and the V segment lost 5 bases, leaving 6 bases of the junction unmatched. In DNA, the CDR3 is TGTGCCAGCAGCCCAAGACAGGGGCCCTATGGCTACACCTTC. It translates to CASSPRQGPYGYTF. The full variable domain, rest sourced from reference TRBV7-9 and TRBJ1-2, is DTGVSQNPRHKITKRGQNVTFRCDPISEHNRLYWYRQTLGQGPEFLTYFQNEAQLEKSRLLSDRFSAERPKGSFSTLEIQRTEQGDSAMYLCASSPRQGPYGYTFGSGTRLTVV.

V gene TRBV10-3 combines with J gene TRBJ1-2, with 7 bases aligning to TRBD1. Germline values: CDR1 ENHRY, CDR2 SYGVKD. J lost 2 bases, V lost 6 bases, and 3 bases had no gene match. This CDR3 has 13 residues. The CDR3 DNA is TGTGCCATCAGCACGGGACAGAACTATGGCTACACCTTC. As protein: CAISTGQNYGYTF.

The chain employs TRBV19 and TRBJ1-2, with D tentatively TRBD1 (5 bases). V lost 7 bases and J lost 8, with 17 bases in between. This CDR3 has 13 amino acids. CDR1 and CDR2 (germline): LNHDA, SQIVND (reference sequence). CDR3 DNA: TGTGCCAGTAACCTCGGGAGGGGTGGAGGCTACACCTTC. The encoded protein is CASNLGRGGGYTF.